This entry lists 14 T cell receptor beta chains sequenced from one sample in a study of neurological immune-mediated disorders. Each CDR3 protein gets one entry after TCRdb re-called the 5' RACE reads with MiXCR. The sample lists 65,000 to 70,000 distinct CDR3 sequences, 4.1% seen once, with about 2.4% in the top ten. Sequencing was carried out using PBMCs. The receptors shown here come from a man aged 50-60 years with multiple sclerosis.

This clonotype was seen many times. The chain carries TRBV7-9 and TRBJ1-1, with a tentative D call TRBD1 (6 bases). The CDR3 sequence is 15 residues long. V lost 2 bases to trimming and J lost 4 bases, with 14 bases between them. CDR1 is SEHNR, CDR2 FQNEAQ, per germline (reference sequence). The DNA of the CDR3 is TGTGCCAGCAGCTTATTGCCAGGGGTTGCCACTGAAGCTTTCTTT. Protein product: CASSLLPGVATEAFF.

The CDR3 coding sequence is TGCAGTGCTAGAGTTACGGTTATCTTCAGGCGGGAAAATAACTATGGCTACACCTTC. Its translation is CSARVTVIFRRENNYGYTF. The chain has TRBV20-1 and TRBJ1-2; no clear D gene. CDR1 is DFQATT and CDR2 is SNEGSKA in the germline V gene (reference sequence). V gave up 1 base and J gave up 1 base, with 25 bases separating them. The CDR3 is made up of 19 amino acids.

This clonotype occurred many times. The chain couples TRBV7-8 to TRBJ2-3; 8 bases line up with TRBD1. CDR1 and CDR2 (germline): SGHVS, FQNEAQ. Unmatched junction bases numbered 10, after V lost 8 bases and J lost 3 bases. The CDR3 is 15 residues long. The CDR3 bases are TGTGCCAGCGGAACCGGGACAGGCTGGACAGATACGCAGTATTTT. Its protein product is CASGTGTGWTDTQYF.

This clonotype has a count of ten or more. The chain employs TRBV4-1 and TRBJ2-7; D perhaps matches TRBD2 (6 bases). The germline CDR1 and CDR2 sequences are MGHRA and YSYEKL. The V end lost 1 base, the J end lost 0 bases, and 13 bases lay between the germline ends. The CDR3 totals 16 residues. CDR3 sequence (DNA): TGCGCCAGCAGCCAAGCGGTTCGGGGGAGCTCCTACGAGCAGTACTTC. This codes for CASSQAVRGSSYEQYF.

In this sample, this clonotype turned up many times. V and J are TRBV5-1 and TRBJ2-1; D possibly uses TRBD1 or TRBD2 (5 bases each). The V gene lost 4 bases and the J gene lost 9 bases, with 14 bases spanning the gap. This CDR3 has 13 residues. Germline V lookup: CDR1 SGHRS, CDR2 YFSETQ. The CDR3 DNA reads TGCGCCAGCAGCGGGGACCCCCGGGGTGAGCAGTTCTTC. Encoded protein: CASSGDPRGEQFF.

A note on this clonotype: A single base separates this from a much larger clone, so it may be a read error. The chain couples TRBV5-8 to TRBJ2-6; 9 bases map to TRBD1. CDR3 length: 16 residues. CDR1 and CDR2 (germline): SGHTS, YDEGEE. Here the CDR3 reads CASGRDRASGAKVLTF. The DNA of the CDR3 is TGTGCCAGCGGAAGGGACAGGGCGTCTGGGGCCAAAGTCCTGACTTTC.

Ten or more counts support this clonotype. CDR3 in DNA: TGCAGTGCTTCCGGGACAGGGGCGTATAGCAATCAGCCCCAGCATTTT. Translation gives CSASGTGAYSNQPQHF. V is TRBV20-1 and J is TRBJ1-5; TRBD1 aligns across 10 bases. The CDR3 runs to 16 residues. Germline values: CDR1 DFQATT, CDR2 SNEGSKA (reference sequence). The V gene end was trimmed by 5 bases and the J gene end by 0 bases; junction bases not matched to a gene: 7.

This clonotype was seen many times. The rearrangement uses TRBV6-5 and TRBJ2-7; no clear D gene. V was cut by 0 bases and J by 3 bases, with 12 bases left in between. Germline values: CDR1 MNHEY, CDR2 SVGAGI. The CDR3 loop spans 15 amino acids. The CDR3 is CASSYSSPYRYEQYF. CDR3 DNA sequence: TGTGCCAGCAGTTACTCGAGCCCATACCGCTACGAGCAGTACTTC.

Many counts were recorded for this clonotype. CDR3 residues: CASREGTGSSYEQYV. DNA of the CDR3: TGTGCCAGCAGGGAGGGGACGGGCAGCTCCTACGAGCAGTACGTC. The chain links TRBV6-5 to TRBJ2-7; the D gene is possibly TRBD2 (6 bases). Deletions cut 6 bases from V and 0 bases from J, with 15 bases between. Germline V gives CDR1 MNHEY, CDR2 SVGAGI. The CDR3 has 15 amino acids.

This clonotype occurred many times. The rearrangement links TRBV5-1 to TRBJ2-1; D is unresolved. The CDR3 covers 15 residues. V was clipped by 0 bases and J by 5 bases, with 12 bases between them. Germline V gives CDR1 SGHRS, CDR2 YFSETQ. The CDR3 DNA reads as TGCGCCAGCAGCTTGGTTTCTTTCACCCACAATGAGCAGTTCTTC. This codes for CASSLVSFTHNEQFF.

This clonotype was picked up many times. This sequence joins TRBV20-1 and TRBJ1-2; possibly TRBD1 for D (6 bases). V was shortened by 3 bases and J by 8 bases, with 19 bases between the two germline ends. The germline CDR1 and CDR2 sequences are DFQATT and SNEGSKA (reference sequence). The CDR3 runs 14 residues. The CDR3 DNA is TGCAGTGCTAGTTGGGGAGCGGGGGCGCGAGGCTACACCTTC. It is translated as CSASWGAGARGYTF.

This clonotype was observed many times. At one boundary the junction diverges from the germline segment, which might be a read error. This chain uses TRBV20-1 with TRBJ1-5; D call uncertain. Germline V gene data show CDR1 as DFQATT and CDR2 as SNEGSKA (reference sequence). The CDR3 spans 15 residues. Written as DNA, the CDR3 is TGCAGTGCTAGAGAACTGCTCAATAGCAATCAGCCCCAGAATTTT. Translating it yields CSARELLNSNQPQNF.

This clonotype was counted ten times or more. This chain connects TRBV10-3 to TRBJ1-2; D is undetermined. This CDR3 has 13 amino acids. Germline CDR1 ENHRY, CDR2 SYGVKD. V dropped 3 bases and J dropped 5 bases, with 10 bases sitting between them. Written as DNA, the CDR3 is TGTGCCATCAGTGACCGTGCTGGGTATGGCTACACCTTC. It yields the protein CAISDRAGYGYTF.

This clonotype was detected many times. The chain recombines TRBV6-6 with TRBJ2-7; 7 positions agree with TRBD2. The CDR3 spans 14 residues. The V gene end was trimmed by 6 bases and the J gene end by 0 bases; junction bases not matched to a gene: 5. The germline gives CDR1 MNHNY, CDR2 SVGAGI (reference sequence). In DNA form, the CDR3 reads TGTGCCAGCAGACTGGGGGGGGGCTCCTACGAGCAGTACGTC. Its protein product is CASRLGGGSYEQYV.